Listed here are 19 T cell receptor beta chains from one sample, sequenced in a study of blood T cells in healthy people across ages. Combining a sample-barcoded 5' primer with a J-beta primer mix, a second PCR ran for about 7 to 12 cycles. In TCRdb, the 5' RACE reads were re-called with MiXCR into one record per CDR3 protein. The sample has hundreds of thousands of distinct CDR3 sequences, 58% seen once. Specimen: blood. The receptors originated from a man aged 30-40 years in good health.

The rearrangement links TRBV5-1 to TRBJ2-1; 10 bases align to TRBD1. This CDR3 region has 19 residues. The germline V gene has CDR1 SGHRS and CDR2 YFSETQ. V lost 6 bases, J lost 0 bases, and 15 bases stayed unmatched. CDR3 DNA sequence: TGCGCCAGCACCGTATCGGGACAGGGGCTTGTTGGCTCCTACAATGAGCAGTTCTTC. Protein product: CASTVSGQGLVGSYNEQFF.

This clonotype occurred a few times. It may be a read error: a sequence one base away is much more abundant. The chain carries TRBV4-3 and TRBJ2-5; TRBD2 matches at 11 bases. The CDR3 has 13 residues. V lost 10 bases, J lost 11 bases, and 12 bases stayed unmatched. The V gene's germline CDR1 is LGHNA and CDR2 YSLEER. The CDR3 spells CATGTSGPNEQYF. In DNA form, the CDR3 reads TGCGCCACCGGGACTAGCGGTCCGAATGAGCAGTACTTC.

The chain uses TRBV4-1 and TRBJ1-5; TRBD1 agrees at 7 bases. The germline gives CDR1 MGHRA, CDR2 YSYEKL. The CDR3 loop spans 15 amino acids. V gave up 4 bases and J gave up 6 bases; unmatched junction bases: 9. The CDR3 loop reads CASSLNTGVPQPQHF. The DNA for the CDR3 is TGCGCCAGCAGCCTAAACACAGGGGTCCCTCAGCCCCAGCATTTT.

This clonotype was recorded once. The chain couples TRBV20-1 to TRBJ2-7; 9 bases align to TRBD2. V dropped 7 bases and J dropped 2; count of bases not matched to a gene: 9. The V gene's germline CDR1 is DFQATT and CDR2 SNEGSKA (reference sequence). This CDR3 contains 14 residues. The CDR3 DNA follows: TGCAGTGTGGGGGGCGGGAGGGTCGCCTACGAGCAGTACTTC. It is translated as CSVGGGRVAYEQYF.

The rearrangement links TRBV24-1 to TRBJ2-3; D is possibly TRBD2 (6 bases). The germline CDR1 and CDR2 sequences are KGHDR and SFDVKD. Trimming took 4 bases from V and 0 from J, leaving 13 bases between them. This CDR3 contains 16 residues. CDR3: CATSDLSSASTDTQYF. The CDR3 nucleotides are TGTGCCACCAGTGACCTCTCTAGCGCCAGCACAGATACGCAGTATTTT.

CDR3 sequence: CASSIQAGGTDTQYF. The CDR3 nucleotides read TGTGCCAGCAGCATCCAAGCGGGAGGGACCGATACGCAGTATTTT. The V call is TRBV11-1, the J call TRBJ2-3, with 10 bases identical to TRBD2. The CDR3 spans 15 residues. Germline lookup yields CDR1 SGHAT and CDR2 FQDESV (reference sequence). V shed 5 bases and J 6 bases; nucleotides not matched to a gene: 8.

This chain links TRBV7-2 with TRBJ2-7; 7 positions agree with TRBD2. The CDR3 spans 14 residues. Trimming cost V 2 bases and J 3 bases; bases outside gene matches: 4. Germline V gene lookup returns CDR1 SGHTA and CDR2 FQGNSA. DNA of the CDR3: TGTGCCAGCAGCTTAAGGGACTACGGCTACGAGCAGTACTTC. Translated: CASSLRDYGYEQYF.

This sequence joins TRBV7-2 and TRBJ1-1; D is unresolved. There are 13 residues in the CDR3. Trimming shortened V by 3 bases and J by 1 base, and 6 bases separated the two germline ends. Germline V lookup: CDR1 SGHTA, CDR2 FQGNSA. The CDR3 loop reads CASSFGPNTEAFF. In nucleotides, the CDR3 is TGTGCCAGCAGCTTTGGCCCGAACACTGAAGCTTTCTTT.

This clonotype was seen a few times. This rearrangement joins TRBV20-1 to TRBJ1-5; D uncertain. CDR1 DFQATT and CDR2 SNEGSKA come from the germline V gene (reference sequence). CDR3 length equals 12 residues. V was clipped by 3 bases and J by 3 bases, with 6 bases between them. The CDR3 DNA follows: TGCAGTGCTAGGAGGACCAATCAGCCCCAGCATTTT. Translation gives CSARRTNQPQHF.

This clonotype was picked up a small number of times. The genes are TRBV4-3 and TRBJ2-7; D ambiguous. Deletions cut 0 bases from V and 0 bases from J, with 9 bases between. This CDR3 region has 15 residues. Germline V gives CDR1 LGHNA, CDR2 YSLEER. CDR3 nucleotide sequence: TGCGCCAGCAGCCAAGACCGCGGACCCTCCTACGAGCAGTACTTC. Protein: CASSQDRGPSYEQYF.

The chain is built from TRBV7-3 and TRBJ2-1, with D maybe TRBD2 (6 bases). CDR1 is SGHTA and CDR2 is FQGTGA in the germline V gene. There are 15 residues in the CDR3. Trimming pared 4 bases from V and 4 bases from J, leaving 14 bases between. CDR3 coding DNA: TGTGCCAGCAGCTCGGGAGTGGGGGGATACAATGAGCAGTTCTTC. It encodes CASSSGVGGYNEQFF.

Only a few counts were recorded for this clonotype. J is TRBJ2-6 and V is TRBV7-2; tentatively, D is TRBD2 (5 bases). Looked up from germline, CDR1 is SGHTA and CDR2 is FQGNSA. V was shortened by 1 base and J by 2 bases, with 9 bases between the two germline ends. The CDR3 runs to 16 residues. CDR3 DNA sequence: TGTGCCAGCAGCTTAGTCGTGGGAGCTGGGGCCAACGTCCTGACTTTC. Its translation is CASSLVVGAGANVLTF.

The chain uses TRBV4-1 and TRBJ1-2; 8 nucleotides agree with TRBD1. J gave up 8 bases and V 0 bases, and 11 bases lay outside the gene matches. The CDR3 spans 16 residues. Per germline, CDR1 MGHRA and CDR2 YSYEKL. This chain's CDR3 is CASSQESPDRGDGYTF. The CDR3 DNA reads as TGCGCCAGCAGCCAAGAGTCCCCCGACAGGGGAGACGGCTACACCTTC.

This chain links TRBV20-1 with TRBJ2-5; 9 nucleotides agree with TRBD2. From germline, CDR1 is DFQATT and CDR2 SNEGSKA (reference sequence). V shed 6 bases and J 4 bases; nucleotides not matched to a gene: 3. CDR3 length: 12 residues. The DNA for the CDR3 is TGCAGTGCAAATAGCGGGGGAGAGACCCAGTACTTC. Residues: CSANSGGETQYF.

This clonotype was seen more than once but under ten times. This rearrangement joins TRBV29-1 to TRBJ1-2, with D perhaps matching TRBD1 (5 bases). Looked up from germline, CDR1 is SQVTM and CDR2 is ANQGSEA. Trimming pared 6 bases from V and 8 bases from J, leaving 19 bases between. This CDR3 is 13 amino acids long. CDR3: CSVADTGGWGYTF. The CDR3 nucleotides are TGCAGCGTCGCGGATACCGGGGGATGGGGCTACACCTTC.

The genes are TRBV7-2 and TRBJ2-7; no clear D gene. Trimming removed 5 bases from V and 2 bases from J, with 13 bases in between. CDR3 length: 14 residues. CDR1 is SGHTA, CDR2 FQGNSA, per germline. The CDR3 DNA reads TGTGCCAGCAGCGCCGCTTTAGCCGCCTACGAGCAGTACTTC. Translating gives CASSAALAAYEQYF.

This clonotype was counted between two and nine times. This chain connects TRBV7-2 to TRBJ2-7, with TRBD2 identical over 11 bases. Germline values: CDR1 SGHTA, CDR2 FQGNSA. The V and J ends lost 1 base and 7 bases, in that order; junction bases with no gene match: 12. The CDR3 is 17 residues long. CDR3 DNA sequence: TGTGCCAGCAGCTTAGTAGGAGCCGGGACTAGCGGAGGAGAGCAGTACTTC. This codes for CASSLVGAGTSGGEQYF.

The rearrangement joins TRBV7-2 to TRBJ1-2; D call uncertain. CDR1 and CDR2 (germline): SGHTA, FQGNSA. Between the trimmed V and J ends, which lost 3 bases and 3 bases, there was a span of 5 bases. The CDR3 consists of 12 residues. CDR3 loop: CASSFSHYGYTF. CDR3 DNA: TGTGCCAGCAGCTTCTCCCACTATGGCTACACCTTC. Based on the CDR3 plus reference TRBV7-2 and TRBJ1-2, the full variable domain is GAGVSQSPSNKVTEKGKDVELRCDPISGHTALYWYRQSLGQGLEFLIYFQGNSAPDKSGLPSDRFSAERTGGSVSTLTIQRTQQEDSAVYLCASSFSHYGYTFGSGTRLTVV.

This chain joins TRBV2 and TRBJ2-3; D possibly corresponds to TRBD1 (5 bases). Between the trimmed V and J ends, which lost 7 bases and 4 bases, there was a span of 9 bases. The CDR3 is 12 residues long. CDR1 SNHLY and CDR2 FYNNEI come from the germline V gene. The CDR3 DNA is TGTGCCAGCATAGGGGTGGCAGATACGCAGTATTTT. Translation: CASIGVADTQYF. The variable domain in full, with the rest retrieved from reference TRBV2 and TRBJ2-3, is EPEVTQTPSHQVTQMGQEVILRCVPISNHLYFYWYRQILGQKVEFLVSFYNNEISEKSEIFDDQFSVERPDGSNFTLKIRSTKLEDSAMYFCASIGVADTQYFGPGTRLTVL.